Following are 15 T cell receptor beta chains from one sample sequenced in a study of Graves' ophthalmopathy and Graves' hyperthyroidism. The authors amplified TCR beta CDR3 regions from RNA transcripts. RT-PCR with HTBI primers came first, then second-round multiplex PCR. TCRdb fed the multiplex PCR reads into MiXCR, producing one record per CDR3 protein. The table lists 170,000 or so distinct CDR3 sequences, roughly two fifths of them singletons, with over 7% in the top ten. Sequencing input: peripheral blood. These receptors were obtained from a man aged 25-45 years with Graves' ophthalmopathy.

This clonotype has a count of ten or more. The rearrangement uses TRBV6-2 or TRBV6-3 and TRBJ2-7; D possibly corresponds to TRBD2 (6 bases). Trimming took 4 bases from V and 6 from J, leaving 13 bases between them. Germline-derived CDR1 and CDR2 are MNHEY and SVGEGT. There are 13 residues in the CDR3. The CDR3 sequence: CASSWAFGSEQYF. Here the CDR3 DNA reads TGTGCCAGCAGTTGGGCCTTCGGGAGCGAGCAGTACTTC.

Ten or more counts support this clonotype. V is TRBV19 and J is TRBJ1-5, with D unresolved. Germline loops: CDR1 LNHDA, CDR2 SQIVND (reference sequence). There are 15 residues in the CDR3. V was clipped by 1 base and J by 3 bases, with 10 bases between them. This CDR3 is CASSIVQIYNQPQHF. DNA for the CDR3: TGTGCCAGTAGTATAGTTCAGATATACAATCAGCCCCAGCATTTT. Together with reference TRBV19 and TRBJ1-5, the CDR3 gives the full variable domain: DGGITQSPKYLFRKEGQNVTLSCEQNLNHDAMYWYRQDPGQGLRLIYYSQIVNDFQKGDIAEGYSVSREKKESFPLTVTSAQKNPTAFYLCASSIVQIYNQPQHFGDGTRLSIL.

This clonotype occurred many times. CDR3 DNA: TGCGCCAGCAGCTTGGAGGCGGCGGCCTACGAGCAGTACTTC. This encodes CASSLEAAAYEQYF. This chain uses TRBV5-1 with TRBJ2-7; D call uncertain. The CDR3 sequence is 14 residues long. Germline CDR1 SGHRS, CDR2 YFSETQ. V was cut by 0 bases and J by 2 bases, with 9 bases left in between. Based on the CDR3 plus reference TRBV5-1 and TRBJ2-7, the full variable domain is KAGVTQTPRYLIKTRGQQVTLSCSPISGHRSVSWYQQTPGQGLQFLFEYFSETQRNKGNFPGRFSGRQFSNSRSEMNVSTLELGDSALYLCASSLEAAAYEQYFGPGTRLTVT.

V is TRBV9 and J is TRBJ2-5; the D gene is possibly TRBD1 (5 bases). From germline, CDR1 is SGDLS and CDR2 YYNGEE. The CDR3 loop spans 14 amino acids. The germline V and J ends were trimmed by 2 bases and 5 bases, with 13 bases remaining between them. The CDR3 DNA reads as TGTGCCAGCAGCGTTTTCAGGGAATCGGAGACCCAGTACTTC. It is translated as CASSVFRESETQYF. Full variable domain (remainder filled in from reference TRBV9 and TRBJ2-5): DSGVTQTPKHLITATGQRVTLRCSPRSGDLSVYWYQQSLDQGLQFLIQYYNGEERAKGNILERFSAQQFPDLHSELNLSSLELGDSALYFCASSVFRESETQYFGPGTRLLVL.

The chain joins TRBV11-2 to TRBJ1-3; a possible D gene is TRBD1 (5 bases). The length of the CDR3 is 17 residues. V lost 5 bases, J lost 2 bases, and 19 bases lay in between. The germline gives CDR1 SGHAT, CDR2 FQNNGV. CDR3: CASSLRVRAAPGNTIYF. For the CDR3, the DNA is TGTGCCAGCAGCCTCAGGGTACGGGCGGCTCCTGGAAACACCATATATTTT. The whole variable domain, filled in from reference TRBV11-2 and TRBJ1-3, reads EAGVAQSPRYKIIEKRQSVAFWCNPISGHATLYWYQQILGQGPKLLIQFQNNGVVDDSQLPKDRFSAERLKGVDSTLKIQPAKLEDSAVYLCASSLRVRAAPGNTIYFGEGSWLTVV.

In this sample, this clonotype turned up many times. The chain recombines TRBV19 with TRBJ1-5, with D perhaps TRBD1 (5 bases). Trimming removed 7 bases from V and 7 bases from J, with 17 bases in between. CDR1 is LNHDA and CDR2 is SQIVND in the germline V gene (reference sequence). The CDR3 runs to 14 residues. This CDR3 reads CASMEGMRNQPQHF. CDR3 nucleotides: TGTGCCAGTATGGAGGGGATGAGGAACCAGCCCCAGCATTTT.

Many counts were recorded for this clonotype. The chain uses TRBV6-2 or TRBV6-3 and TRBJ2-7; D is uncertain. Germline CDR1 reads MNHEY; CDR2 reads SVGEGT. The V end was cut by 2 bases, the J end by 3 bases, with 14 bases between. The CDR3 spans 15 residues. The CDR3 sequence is CASSYRRLGDYEQYF. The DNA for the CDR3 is TGTGCCAGCAGTTACCGGCGGCTAGGCGACTACGAGCAGTACTTC.

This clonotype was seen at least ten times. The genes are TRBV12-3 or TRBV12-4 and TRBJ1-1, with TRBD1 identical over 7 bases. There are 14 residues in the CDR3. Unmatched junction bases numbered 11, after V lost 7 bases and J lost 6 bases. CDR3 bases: TGTGCCAGCACTCCAGACAGGGCACGTGCTGAAGCTTTCTTT. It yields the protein CASTPDRARAEAFF.

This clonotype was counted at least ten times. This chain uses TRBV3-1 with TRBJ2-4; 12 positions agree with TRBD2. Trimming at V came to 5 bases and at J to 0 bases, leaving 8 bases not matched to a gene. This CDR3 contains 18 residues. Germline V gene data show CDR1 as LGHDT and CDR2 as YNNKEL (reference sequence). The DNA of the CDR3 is TGTGCCAGCAGCGAGACTAGCGGGAGCAGTTTAGCCAAAAACATTCAGTACTTC. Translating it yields CASSETSGSSLAKNIQYF.

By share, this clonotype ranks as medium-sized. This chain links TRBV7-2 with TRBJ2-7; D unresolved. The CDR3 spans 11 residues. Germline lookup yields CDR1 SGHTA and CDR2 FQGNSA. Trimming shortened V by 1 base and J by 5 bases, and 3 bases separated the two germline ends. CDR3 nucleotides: TGTGCCAGCAGCTTAGAAGACGAGCAGTACTTC. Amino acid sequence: CASSLEDEQYF.

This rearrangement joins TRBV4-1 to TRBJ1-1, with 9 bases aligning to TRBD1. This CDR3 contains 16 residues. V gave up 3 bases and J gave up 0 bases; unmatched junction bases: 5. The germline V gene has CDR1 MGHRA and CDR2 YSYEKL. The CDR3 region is CASSQWDRVMNTEAFF. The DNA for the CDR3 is TGCGCCAGCAGCCAGTGGGACAGGGTCATGAACACTGAAGCTTTCTTT.

The CDR3 DNA reads TGTGCCAGCAGGAAGGACAGGGAGACCCAGTACTTC. Protein product: CASRKDRETQYF. This chain connects TRBV6-1 to TRBJ2-5, with 7 nucleotides matching TRBD1. This CDR3 has 12 amino acids. Germline trimming cut 6 bases from V and 5 bases from J; bases unmatched to any gene: 3. Germline-derived CDR1 and CDR2 are MNHNS and SASEGT.

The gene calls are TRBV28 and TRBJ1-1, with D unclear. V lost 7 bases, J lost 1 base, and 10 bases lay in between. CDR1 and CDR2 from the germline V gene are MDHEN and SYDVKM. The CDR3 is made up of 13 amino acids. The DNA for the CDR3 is TGTGCCAGCACCCCACACGCGAACACTGAAGCTTTCTTT. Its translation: CASTPHANTEAFF.

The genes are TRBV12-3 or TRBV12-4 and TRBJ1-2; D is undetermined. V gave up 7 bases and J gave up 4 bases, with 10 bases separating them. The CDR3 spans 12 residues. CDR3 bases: TGTGCCAGCAATTATTATGGCTATGGCTACACCTTC. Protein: CASNYYGYGYTF.

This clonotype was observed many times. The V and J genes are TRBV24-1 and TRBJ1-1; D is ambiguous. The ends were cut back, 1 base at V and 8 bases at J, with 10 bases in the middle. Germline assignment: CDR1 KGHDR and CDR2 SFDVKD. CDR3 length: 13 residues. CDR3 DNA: TGTGCCACCAGTGATTTAAGCGCAGACGAAGCTTTCTTT. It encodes CATSDLSADEAFF.